The rows below give T cell receptor beta chains drawn from one sample of a study of T cell repertoires in cytomegalovirus infection. Antigen specificity for these receptors is unknown. TCRdb itself ran the reads through MiXCR, one entry per CDR3 protein. The sample records approximately 500,000 distinct CDR3 sequences, 33% being singletons. The source was cultured PBMCs, collected from culture after CMV antigen stimulation. The receptors were gathered from a human donor in good health (CMV status not recorded). Some clones in this sample may be carry-over from other donors' samples. CDR3s include the opening cysteine and the closing phenylalanine or tryptophan. Expanded clones get a size class; other rows say once, few or many, or leave the size out.

j_call cdr3_length clone_size v_call cdr3_aa
TRBJ1-1 13 few TRBV20-1 CSPTEPMNTEAFF
TRBJ1-2 13 NA TRBV27 CASSSGRHYGYTF
TRBJ2-7 13 NA TRBV28 CASSPVGGGEQYF
TRBJ2-3 15 few TRBV6-5 CASSYVASGSGTQYF
TRBJ2-1 13 NA TRBV7-2 CASRPWGGDEQFF
TRBJ1-2 13 NA TRBV30 CAWSRSISYGYTF
TRBJ1-5 17 few TRBV19 CASSISSPTTVNQPQHF
TRBJ2-1 15 few TRBV24-1 CATSDGGIGGDEQFF
TRBJ2-3 16 NA TRBV24-1 CATSDFRAGDQDTQYF
TRBJ2-1 18 NA TRBV5-1 CASSLTVAGKGAYNEQFF
TRBJ1-4 15 NA TRBV7-3 CASSLTGETNEKLFF
TRBJ1-4 15 NA TRBV7-2 CASSPLGGHNEKLFF
TRBJ1-1 14 NA TRBV29-1 CSAALRQGSTEAFF
TRBJ2-4 14 NA TRBV11-2 CASSQGRAKNIQYF
TRBJ1-3 15 NA TRBV7-3 CASSLDGESGNTIYF
TRBJ2-7 14 NA TRBV4-2 CASSQTRDFYEQYF
TRBJ2-3 16 NA TRBV6-5 CASSSRTSGRPDTQYF
TRBJ2-1 15 few TRBV12-3/TRBV12-4 CASTLTSGSYNEQFF
TRBJ1-1 14 many TRBV7-2 CASSPNGLNTEAFF
TRBJ1-6 17 NA TRBV7-2 CASSPITDKGYNSPLHF
TRBJ2-1 12 few TRBV7-2 CASSSGLAGQFF
TRBJ2-2 13 many TRBV7-2 CASSLSSSGELFF
TRBJ2-2 15 NA TRBV29-1 CSVRPGLAVTGELFF
TRBJ1-2 15 NA TRBV4-1 CASSQRDSGNYGYTF
TRBJ1-2 16 NA TRBV4-1 CASSQDHTGRTYGYTF
TRBJ2-5 16 NA TRBV7-8 CASSLELAGVEETQYF
TRBJ2-5 14 NA TRBV7-2 CASSLEASRETQYF
TRBJ2-6 16 few TRBV4-3 CASSLTSLSGANVLTF
TRBJ2-1 16 NA TRBV20-1 CSARAVAGYSYNEQFF